These T cell receptor beta chains were read from a single sample in a study of low-dose radiotherapy and immunotherapy resistance in tumors. MiXCR was run by TCRdb on the reads, yielding one entry per CDR3 protein. The repertoire has fewer than 50,000 distinct CDR3 sequences, around 25% of them found once; the top ten carry roughly a tenth. The sequencing used PBMCs, collected after low-dose radiotherapy plus immunotherapy. These receptors originate from a male donor with prostate cancer. Both conserved end residues are part of each CDR3. D genes are given only for firm matches. Size is stated for part of the rows, as once, few or many counts, or as a class when the clone is expanded.

size	D	V	J	DNA	CDR3
many	-	TRBV5-1	TRBJ2-7	TGCGCCAGCAGCTTGGGGCAGGGAAGATCCTACGAGCAGTACTTC	CASSLGQGRSYEQYF
many	-	TRBV5-1	TRBJ2-7	TGCGCCAGCAGCTTGGCGGTCGGACCCTCCTACGAGCAGTACTTC	CASSLAVGPSYEQYF
many	TRBD1	TRBV2	TRBJ2-5	TGTGCCAGCTTCCCCTACGAGAACAGGGGAAGGTCCCAGTACTTC	CASFPYENRGRSQYF
many	-	TRBV12-3/TRBV12-4	TRBJ1-1	TGTGCCAGCACTCCACCGGCAGGGGCAACTGAAGCTTTCTTT	CASTPPAGATEAFF
-	TRBD1	TRBV13	TRBJ1-4	TGTGCCAGCAGAGTACAGGGGTCAGGTGAAAAACTGTTTTTT	CASRVQGSGEKLFF
many	TRBD2	TRBV27	TRBJ2-7	TGTGCCAGCAGTACCTGGCGGGGGTCCTACGAGCAGTACTTC	CASSTWRGSYEQYF
-	-	TRBV10-1	TRBJ2-7	TGCGCCAGCAGTGAGTCGCGAGGGGGTCCGAACGAGCAGTACTTC	CASSESRGGPNEQYF
-	-	TRBV5-5	TRBJ2-3	TGTGCCAGCAGCTTGGCTGCCAGGGAGACAGATACGCAGTATTTT	CASSLAARETDTQYF
many	-	TRBV3-1	TRBJ2-5	TGTGCCAGCAGCCAAAGGTCCGGGTTTGAGACCCAGTACTTC	CASSQRSGFETQYF
many	TRBD2	TRBV20-1	TRBJ2-7	TGCAGTGCCCAACTAGCGACGAGCTCCTACGAGCAGTACTTC	CSAQLATSSYEQYF
many	-	TRBV20-1	TRBJ1-4	TGCAGTGCTAGGGGGCCAGGGAGGAGTGAAAAACTGTTTTTT	CSARGPGRSEKLFF
-	TRBD2	TRBV3-1	TRBJ2-1	TGTGCCAGCAGCCAAGATTTCCCGGCTAGCGGGAGACAGTACAATGAGCAGTTCTTC	CASSQDFPASGRQYNEQFF
once	-	TRBV29-1	TRBJ2-2	TGCAGCGCCACTGACCGGCTGAACACCGGGGAGCTGTTTTTT	CSATDRLNTGELFF
-	-	TRBV20-1	TRBJ2-5	TGCAGTGCTTCGGGGGAGGAGACCCAGTACTTC	CSASGEETQYF
many	-	TRBV11-2	TRBJ2-3	TGTGCCAGCAGCTTCCTAGCGATTGGCGGGGATACGCAGTATTTT	CASSFLAIGGDTQYF
many	TRBD1	TRBV6-6	TRBJ1-2	TGTGCCAGCAGTCCCCGGGACAGGGGATACTATGGCTACACCTTC	CASSPRDRGYYGYTF
-	TRBD1	TRBV27	TRBJ1-5	TGTGCCAGCAGTTTTCAGGGGGGCAATCAGCCCCAGCATTTT	CASSFQGGNQPQHF
many	-	TRBV27	TRBJ2-2	TGTGCCAGCAGTCCCCAGGGAGGAGCGAACACCGGGGAGCTGTTTTTT	CASSPQGGANTGELFF
many	-	TRBV5-1	TRBJ2-1	TGCGCCAGCAGCTTGGAAGGGCGCTCCTACAATGAGCAGTTCTTC	CASSLEGRSYNEQFF